The next 7 T cell receptor beta chains were all read from a single sample in a study of T cell responses to AZD1222 COVID-19 vaccine. TCRdb keeps only in-frame clones here, not all; method: immunoSEQ multiplex PCR. The sample shows 150,000 to 200,000 clones, roughly nine tenths of them seen only once. Sequenced here: peripheral blood, sampled 28 days after the second dose of the MenACWY control vaccine. These receptors came from an adult who received the MenACWY meningococcal vaccine as a control.

This clone was seen once. The chain couples TRBV29-1 to TRBJ2-1; 7 bases match TRBD1. Losses at the gene ends were 3 bases for V and 6 bases for J; bases not matched to a gene: 5. The CDR3 is made up of 13 amino acids. The germline V gene encodes CDR1 SQVTM and CDR2 ANQGSEA. CDR3 region: CSVDRQGINEQFF. DNA of the CDR3: TGCAGCGTTGACCGACAGGGAATCAATGAGCAGTTCTTC.

This clone was seen a single time. The rearrangement uses TRBV27 and TRBJ1-6; D perhaps matches TRBD1 (6 bases). CDR3 length: 14 residues. Trimming removed 0 bases at V and 6 bases at J, with 6 bases between. Germline values: CDR1 MNHEY, CDR2 SMNVEV (reference sequence). CDR3 loop: CASSLSQGNSPLHF. CDR3 DNA: TGTGCCAGCAGTTTATCACAGGGTAATTCACCCCTCCACTTT.

This sequence joins TRBV11-2 and TRBJ1-1, with D perhaps matching TRBD1 (6 bases). CDR1 is SGHAT, CDR2 FQNNGV, per germline. This CDR3 contains 16 residues. V lost 0 bases, J lost 1 base, and 12 bases lay in between. CDR3 in amino acids: CASSLEVGGSNTEAFF. CDR3 bases: TGTGCCAGCAGCTTAGAGGTCGGGGGCTCGAACACTGAAGCTTTCTTT.

V and J are TRBV14 and TRBJ1-1; 10 bases are a match to TRBD1. After removal of 4 bases from V and 5 bases from J, the junction contained 13 bases not matched to a gene. The CDR3 contains 17 residues. Germline V gene sequence: CDR1 SGHDN, CDR2 FVKESK. CDR3 in amino acids: CASSPPGRQGAGTEAFF. CDR3 sequence (DNA): TGTGCCAGCAGCCCCCCCGGGCGACAGGGGGCTGGAACTGAAGCTTTCTTT.

The J gene is TRBJ1-6, the V gene TRBV27, with D perhaps matching TRBD1 (6 bases). Germline lookup yields CDR1 MNHEY and CDR2 SMNVEV (reference sequence). The CDR3 contains 13 residues. V lost 2 bases to trimming and J lost 12 bases, with 11 bases between them. The CDR3 bases are TGTGCCAGCAGTTTACGGGAGGGGGGACCCCTCCACTTT. Translating it yields CASSLREGGPLHF.

This sequence joins TRBV11-2 and TRBJ2-1; TRBD1 matches 8 bases. Germline V CDR1 and CDR2: SGHAT, FQNNGV. The J segment lost 6 bases and the V segment lost 4 bases, leaving 11 bases of the junction unmatched. The length of the CDR3 is 16 residues. CDR3 protein: CASSSRSGGGFNEQFF. DNA of the CDR3: TGTGCCAGCAGCTCCCGCTCAGGGGGCGGTTTCAATGAGCAGTTCTTC.

CDR3 sequence (DNA): TGTGCCAGCTCACCACTCCACATCCAGACGGGGACAGGGAAAGGCTACACCTTC. Its protein product is CASSPLHIQTGTGKGYTF. The chain combines TRBV18 with TRBJ1-2, with 9 bases lining up with TRBD1. The trim removed 1 base at V and 8 bases at J, leaving 17 bases unmatched. This CDR3 spans 18 amino acids. Germline V lookup: CDR1 KGHSH, CDR2 LQKENI. The complete variable domain, with remaining parts taken from reference TRBV18 and TRBJ1-2, reads NAGVMQNPRHLVRRRGQEARLRCSPMKGHSHVYWYRQLPEEGLKFMVYLQKENIIDESGMPKERFSAEFPKEGPSILRIQQVVRGDSAAYFCASSPLHIQTGTGKGYTFGSGTRLTVV.